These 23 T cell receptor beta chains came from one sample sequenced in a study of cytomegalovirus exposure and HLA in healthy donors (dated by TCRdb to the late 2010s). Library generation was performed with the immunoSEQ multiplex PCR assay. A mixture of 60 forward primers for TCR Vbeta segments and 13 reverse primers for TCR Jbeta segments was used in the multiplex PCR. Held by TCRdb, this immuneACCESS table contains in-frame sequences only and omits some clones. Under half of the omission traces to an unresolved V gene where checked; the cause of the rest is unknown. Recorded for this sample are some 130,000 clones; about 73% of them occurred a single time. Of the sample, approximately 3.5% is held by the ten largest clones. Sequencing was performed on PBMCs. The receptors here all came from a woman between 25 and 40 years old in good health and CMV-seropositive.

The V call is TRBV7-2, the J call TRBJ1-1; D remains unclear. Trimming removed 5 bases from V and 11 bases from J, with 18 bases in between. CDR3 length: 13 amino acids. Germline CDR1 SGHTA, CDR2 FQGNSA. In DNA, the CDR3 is TGTGCCAGCAGCACACAACGAGAGGGAGAGGCTTTCTTT. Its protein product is CASSTQREGEAFF.

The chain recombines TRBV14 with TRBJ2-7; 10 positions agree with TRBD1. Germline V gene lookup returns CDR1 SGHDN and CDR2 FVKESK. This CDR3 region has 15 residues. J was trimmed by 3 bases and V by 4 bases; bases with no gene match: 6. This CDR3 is CASSRWDRGNYEQYF. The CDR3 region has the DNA TGTGCCAGCAGCCGGTGGGACAGGGGCAACTACGAGCAGTACTTC.

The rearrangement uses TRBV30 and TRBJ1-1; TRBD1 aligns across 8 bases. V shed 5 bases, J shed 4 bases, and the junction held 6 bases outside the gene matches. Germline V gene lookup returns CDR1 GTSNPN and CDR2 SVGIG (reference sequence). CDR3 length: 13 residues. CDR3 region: CAWEGQATTEAFF. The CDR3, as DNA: TGTGCCTGGGAGGGACAGGCCACCACTGAAGCTTTCTTT.

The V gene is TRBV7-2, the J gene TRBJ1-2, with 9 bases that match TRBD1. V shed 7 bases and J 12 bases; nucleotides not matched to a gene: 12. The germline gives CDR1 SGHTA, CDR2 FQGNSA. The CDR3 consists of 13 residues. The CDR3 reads CASNQPTGGQDTF. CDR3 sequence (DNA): TGTGCCAGCAACCAACCGACAGGGGGGCAAGACACCTTC.

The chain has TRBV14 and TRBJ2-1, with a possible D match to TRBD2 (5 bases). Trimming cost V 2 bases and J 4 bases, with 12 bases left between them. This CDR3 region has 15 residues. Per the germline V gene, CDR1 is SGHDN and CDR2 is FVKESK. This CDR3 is CASSQRGGGYNEQFF. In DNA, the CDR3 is TGTGCCAGCAGCCAACGGGGTGGAGGTTACAATGAGCAGTTCTTC.

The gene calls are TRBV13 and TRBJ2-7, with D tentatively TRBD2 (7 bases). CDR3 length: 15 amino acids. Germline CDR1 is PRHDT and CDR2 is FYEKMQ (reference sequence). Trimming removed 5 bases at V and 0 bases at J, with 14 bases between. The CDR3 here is CASSGSGGPSYEQYF. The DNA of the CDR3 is TGTGCCAGCAGCGGTTCGGGGGGCCCCTCCTACGAGCAGTACTTC. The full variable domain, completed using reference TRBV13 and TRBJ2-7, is AAGVIQSPRHLIKEKRETATLKCYPIPRHDTVYWYQQGPGQDPQFLISFYEKMQSDKGSIPDRFSAQQFSDYHSELNMSSLELGDSALYFCASSGSGGPSYEQYFGPGTRLTVT.

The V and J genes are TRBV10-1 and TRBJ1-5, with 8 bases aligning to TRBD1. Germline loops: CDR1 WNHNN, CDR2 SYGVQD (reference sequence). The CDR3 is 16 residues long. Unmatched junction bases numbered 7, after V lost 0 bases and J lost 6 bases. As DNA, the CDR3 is TGCGCCAGCAGTGAGTCCGGACAGGGAGGGGGTCAGCCCCAGCATTTT. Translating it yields CASSESGQGGGQPQHF.

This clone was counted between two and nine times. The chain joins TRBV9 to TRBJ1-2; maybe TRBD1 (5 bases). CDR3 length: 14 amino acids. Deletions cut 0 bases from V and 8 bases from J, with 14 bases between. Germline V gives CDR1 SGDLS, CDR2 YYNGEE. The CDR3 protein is CASSVVAGQGGYTF. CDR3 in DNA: TGTGCCAGCAGCGTAGTGGCAGGGCAGGGCGGCTACACCTTC.

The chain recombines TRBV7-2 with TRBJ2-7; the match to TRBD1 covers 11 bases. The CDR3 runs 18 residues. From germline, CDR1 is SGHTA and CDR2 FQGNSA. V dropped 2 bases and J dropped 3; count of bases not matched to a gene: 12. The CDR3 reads CASSLKFPGTGGLYEQYF. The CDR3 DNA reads TGTGCCAGCAGCTTAAAATTCCCCGGGACAGGGGGACTCTACGAGCAGTACTTC.

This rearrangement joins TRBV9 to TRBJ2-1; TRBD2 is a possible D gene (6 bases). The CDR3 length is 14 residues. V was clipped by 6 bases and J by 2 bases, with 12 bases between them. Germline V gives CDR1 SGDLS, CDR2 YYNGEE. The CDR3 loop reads CASTRDSAYNEQFF. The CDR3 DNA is TGTGCCAGCACCAGGGACTCCGCCTACAATGAGCAGTTCTTC.

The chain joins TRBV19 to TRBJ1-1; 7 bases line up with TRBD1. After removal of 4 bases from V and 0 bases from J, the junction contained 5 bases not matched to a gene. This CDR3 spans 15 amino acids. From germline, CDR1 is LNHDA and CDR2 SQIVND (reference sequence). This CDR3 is CASSKRTGLNTEAFF. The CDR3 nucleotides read TGTGCCAGTAGTAAAAGGACAGGATTGAACACTGAAGCTTTCTTT.

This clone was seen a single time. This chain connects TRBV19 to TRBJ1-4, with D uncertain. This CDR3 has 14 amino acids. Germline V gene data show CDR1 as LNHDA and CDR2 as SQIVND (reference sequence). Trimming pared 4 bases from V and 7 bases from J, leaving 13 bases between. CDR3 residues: CASSTLGYAEKLFF. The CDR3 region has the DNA TGTGCCAGTAGTACCCTCGGGTACGCTGAAAAACTGTTTTTT. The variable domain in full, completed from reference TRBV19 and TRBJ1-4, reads DGGITQSPKYLFRKEGQNVTLSCEQNLNHDAMYWYRQDPGQGLRLIYYSQIVNDFQKGDIAEGYSVSREKKESFPLTVTSAQKNPTAFYLCASSTLGYAEKLFFGSGTQLSVL.

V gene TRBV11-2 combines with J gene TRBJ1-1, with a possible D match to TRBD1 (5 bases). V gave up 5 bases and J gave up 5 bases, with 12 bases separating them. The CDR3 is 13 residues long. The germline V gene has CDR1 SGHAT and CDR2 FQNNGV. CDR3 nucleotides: TGTGCCAGCAGCCCTGGGGGGGGGACTGAAGCTTTCTTT. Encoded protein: CASSPGGGTEAFF. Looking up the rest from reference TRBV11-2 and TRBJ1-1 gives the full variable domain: EAGVAQSPRYKIIEKRQSVAFWCNPISGHATLYWYQQILGQGPKLLIQFQNNGVVDDSQLPKDRFSAERLKGVDSTLKIQPAKLEDSAVYLCASSPGGGTEAFFGQGTRLTVV.

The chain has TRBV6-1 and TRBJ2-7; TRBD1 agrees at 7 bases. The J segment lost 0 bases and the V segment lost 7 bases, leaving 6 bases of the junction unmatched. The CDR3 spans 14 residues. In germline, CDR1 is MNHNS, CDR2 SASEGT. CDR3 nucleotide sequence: TGTGCCAGCACCCAGGGGGTTCTCTCCTACGAGCAGTACTTC. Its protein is CASTQGVLSYEQYF.

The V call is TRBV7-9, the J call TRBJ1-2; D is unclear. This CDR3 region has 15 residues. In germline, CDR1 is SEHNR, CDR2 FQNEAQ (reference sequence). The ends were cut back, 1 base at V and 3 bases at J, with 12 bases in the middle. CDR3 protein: CASSLVAGGDYGYTF. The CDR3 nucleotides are TGTGCCAGCAGCTTAGTGGCGGGAGGAGACTATGGCTACACCTTC.

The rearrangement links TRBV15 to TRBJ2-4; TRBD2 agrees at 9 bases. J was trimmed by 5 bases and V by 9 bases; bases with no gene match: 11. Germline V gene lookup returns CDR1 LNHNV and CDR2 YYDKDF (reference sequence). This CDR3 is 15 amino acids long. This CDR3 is CATAGGPLVENIQYF. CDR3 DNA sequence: TGTGCCACGGCGGGGGGGCCTTTAGTAGAAAACATTCAGTACTTC. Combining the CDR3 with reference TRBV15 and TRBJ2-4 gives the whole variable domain DAMVIQNPRYQVTQFGKPVTLSCSQTLNHNVMYWYQQKSSQAPKLLFHYYDKDFNNEADTPDNFQSRRPNTSFCFLDIRSPGLGDTAMYLCATAGGPLVENIQYFGAGTRLSVL.

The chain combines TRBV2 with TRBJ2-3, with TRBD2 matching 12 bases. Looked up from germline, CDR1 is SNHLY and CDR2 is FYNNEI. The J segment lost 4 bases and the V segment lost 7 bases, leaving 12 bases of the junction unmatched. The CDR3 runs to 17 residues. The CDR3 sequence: CASIGSSGGAPPDTQYF. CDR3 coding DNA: TGTGCCAGCATCGGGTCTAGCGGGGGGGCCCCCCCAGATACGCAGTATTTT.

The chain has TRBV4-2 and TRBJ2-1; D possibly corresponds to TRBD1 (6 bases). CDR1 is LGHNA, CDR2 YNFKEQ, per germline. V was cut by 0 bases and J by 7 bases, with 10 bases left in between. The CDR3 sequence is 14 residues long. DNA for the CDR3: TGTGCCAGCAGCCAAGAGGGGGCCAAAAATGAGCAGTTCTTC. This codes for CASSQEGAKNEQFF.

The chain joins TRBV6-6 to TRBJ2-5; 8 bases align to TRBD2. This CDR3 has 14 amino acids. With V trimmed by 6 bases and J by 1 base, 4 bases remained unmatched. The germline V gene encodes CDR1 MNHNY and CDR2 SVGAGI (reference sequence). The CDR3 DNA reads TGTGCCAGCAGCCCCGGACTAGCCCAAGAGACCCAGTACTTC. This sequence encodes CASSPGLAQETQYF.

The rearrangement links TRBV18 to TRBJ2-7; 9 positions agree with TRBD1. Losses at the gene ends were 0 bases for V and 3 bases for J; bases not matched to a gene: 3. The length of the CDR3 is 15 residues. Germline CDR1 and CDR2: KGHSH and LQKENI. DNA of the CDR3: TGTGCCAGCTCACCACCCGGGACAGGGATCTACGAGCAGTACTTC. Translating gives CASSPPGTGIYEQYF.

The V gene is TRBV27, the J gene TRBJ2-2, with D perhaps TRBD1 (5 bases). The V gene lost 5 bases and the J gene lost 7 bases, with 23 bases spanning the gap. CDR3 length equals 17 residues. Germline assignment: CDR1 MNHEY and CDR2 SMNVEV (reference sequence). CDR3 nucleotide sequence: TGTGCCAGCAGTCCACATCGGACAACCCCTCGGGTCGGGGAGCTGTTTTTT. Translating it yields CASSPHRTTPRVGELFF.

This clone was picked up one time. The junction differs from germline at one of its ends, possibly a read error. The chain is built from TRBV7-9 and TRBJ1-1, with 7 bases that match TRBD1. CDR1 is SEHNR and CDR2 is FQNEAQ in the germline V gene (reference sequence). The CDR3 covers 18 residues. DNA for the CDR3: TGTTCCAGCACCCGGACAGGCGGGCACGATCTTGGGGACACTGAAGCTTTCTTT. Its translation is CSSTRTGGHDLGDTEAFF. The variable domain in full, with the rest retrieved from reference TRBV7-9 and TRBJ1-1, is DTGVSQNPRHKITKRGQNVTFRCDPISEHNRLYWYRQTLGQGPEFLTYFQNEAQLEKSRLLSDRFSAERPKGSFSTLEIQRTEQGDSAMYLCSSTRTGGHDLGDTEAFFGQGTRLTVV.

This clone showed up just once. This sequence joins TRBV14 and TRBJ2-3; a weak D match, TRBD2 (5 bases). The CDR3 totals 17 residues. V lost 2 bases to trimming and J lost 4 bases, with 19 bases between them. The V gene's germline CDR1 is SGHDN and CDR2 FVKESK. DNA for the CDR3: TGTGCCAGCAGCCAACCTATAGGAGGAGTAGCCGCAGATACGCAGTATTTT. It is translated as CASSQPIGGVAADTQYF.